This TCR beta chain was obtained from a study of molecular identifiers for immune sequencing clone quantification. CDR3 length equals 19 residues. Trimming removed 3 bases from V and 2 bases from J; junction bases left unmatched: 17. Germline loops: CDR1 SEHNR, CDR2 FQNEAQ (reference sequence). MiXCR, run by TCRdb on the PCR reads, gives a single entry per CDR3 protein. The table shows about 320,000 distinct CDR3 sequences, with 24% occurring only once. The rearrangement joins TRBV7-9 to TRBJ2-5; 8 nucleotides align to TRBD2. The clonotype was recovered from a human donor in good health. Some libraries in this study had Jurkat cell RNA spiked in. Material for sequencing was naive CD8+ T cells from blood, with Jurkat cell RNA spiked in. Sample subset: FACS-sorted CD8+CD4-CCR7+CD45RA+ naive T cells. CDR3 sequence reads: CASSFFPGLAGLSQETQYF. The CDR3 DNA reads TGTGCCAGCAGCTTTTTTCCGGGCCTAGCGGGCTTATCTCAAGAGACCCAGTACTTC.